The text below deals with one TCR beta chain. What it binds is not known. CDR3 length: 17 residues. Trimming removed 0 bases from V and 3 bases from J; junction bases left unmatched: 7. Germline V gene sequence: CDR1 MNHNS, CDR2 SASEGT. This entry is derived from a study of T cell responses to AZD1222 COVID-19 vaccine. Findings of the study overall: Epitopes outside B.1.351 and B.1.1.7 mutated regions reportedly drew nearly half of spike TCRs.

TCRdb keeps only in-frame clones here, not all; method: immunoSEQ multiplex PCR. This sample has 95,000 to 150,000 clones, with over 75% found just once. The chain is built from TRBV6-1 and TRBJ1-2; the match to TRBD1 covers 10 bases. This clonotype was obtained from an adult in good health. Sequenced here: peripheral blood, sampled on day 0 of AZD1222 vaccination. The CDR3 DNA follows: TGTGCCAGCAGTGAAGCTCCGGACAGGGGGATGGACTATGGCTACACCTTC. This translates into CASSEAPDRGMDYGYTF.